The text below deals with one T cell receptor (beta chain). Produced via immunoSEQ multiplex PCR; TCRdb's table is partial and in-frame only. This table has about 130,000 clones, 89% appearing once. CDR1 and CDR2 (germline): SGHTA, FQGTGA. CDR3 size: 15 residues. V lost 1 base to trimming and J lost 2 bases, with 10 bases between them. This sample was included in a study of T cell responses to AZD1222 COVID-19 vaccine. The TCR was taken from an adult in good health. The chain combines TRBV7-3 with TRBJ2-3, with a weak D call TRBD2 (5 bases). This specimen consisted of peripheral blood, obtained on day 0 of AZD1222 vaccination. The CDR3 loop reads CASSLRLGDTDTQYF. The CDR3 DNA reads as TGTGCCAGCAGCTTAAGACTCGGGGACACAGATACGCAGTATTTT.